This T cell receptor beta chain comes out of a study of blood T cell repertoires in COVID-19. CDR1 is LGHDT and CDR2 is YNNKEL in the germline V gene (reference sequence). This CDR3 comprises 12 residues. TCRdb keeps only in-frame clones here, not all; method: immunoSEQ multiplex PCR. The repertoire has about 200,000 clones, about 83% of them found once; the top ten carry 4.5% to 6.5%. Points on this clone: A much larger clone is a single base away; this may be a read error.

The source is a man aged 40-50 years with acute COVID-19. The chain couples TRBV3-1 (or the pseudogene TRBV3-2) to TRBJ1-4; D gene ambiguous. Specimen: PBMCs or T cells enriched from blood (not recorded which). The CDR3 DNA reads TGTGCCGGCAGTCAGTCTAATGAAAAACTGTTTTTT. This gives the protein CAGSQSNEKLFF.